Below, one TCR beta chain is given with its context. The sample holds one count of this clone. What antigen it recognizes has not been identified. No much larger clonotype is one base removed from it; base qualities were not supplied. The data stem from a study of control samples from healthy donors and cancer patients (dated by TCRdb to 2020 to 2022). Libraries were prepared through the immunoSEQ multiplex PCR assay. TCRdb took this table from immuneACCESS and kept in-frame rearrangements with V and J called. Such tables lack part of the clones; where checked against another copy, unresolved V genes explain under half of the gap, and the rest is unexplained. The sample has around 150,000 clones on record, around nine tenths of them singletons. Around 12% of the sample is taken by the ten largest. The CDR3 numbers 11 residues from cysteine through phenylalanine. Only the CDR3 portion is preserved as DNA: 33 bases, with reading frame beginning at the first base. For CDR1 and CDR2, the germline V gene (reference sequence) lists DFQATT and SNEGSKA. V and J are truncated by 5 bases and 1 base respectively, leaving an intervening sequence of 5 bases.

Sequencing was carried out using blood. This chain is built from TRBV20-1 and TRBJ1-1; no D gene call is confident. This TCR was recovered from a man between 25 and 39 years old in good health. The CDR3 protein sequence reads: CSAGENTEAFF. The nucleotide sequence reads as follows: TGCAGTGCTGGGGAGAACACTGAAGCTTTCTTT.